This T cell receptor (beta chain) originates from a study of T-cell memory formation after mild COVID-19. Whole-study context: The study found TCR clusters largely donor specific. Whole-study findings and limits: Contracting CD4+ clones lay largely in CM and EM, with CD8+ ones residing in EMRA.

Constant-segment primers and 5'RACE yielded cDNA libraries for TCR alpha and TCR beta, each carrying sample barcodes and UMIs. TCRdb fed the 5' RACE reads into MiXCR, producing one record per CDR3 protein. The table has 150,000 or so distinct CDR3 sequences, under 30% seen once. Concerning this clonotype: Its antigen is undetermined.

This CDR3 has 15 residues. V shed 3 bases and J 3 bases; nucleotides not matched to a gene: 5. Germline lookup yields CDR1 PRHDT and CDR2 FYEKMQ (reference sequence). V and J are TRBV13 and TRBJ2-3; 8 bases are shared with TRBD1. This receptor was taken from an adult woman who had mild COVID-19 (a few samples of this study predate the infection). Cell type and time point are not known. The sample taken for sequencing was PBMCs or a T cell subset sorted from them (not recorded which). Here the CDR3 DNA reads TGTGCCAGCAGCTTGTGGACAGGGAGGACAGATACGCAGTATTTT. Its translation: CASSLWTGRTDTQYF.